This T cell receptor (beta chain) is drawn from a study of control samples from healthy donors and cancer patients. Measured with immunoSEQ multiplex PCR; TCRdb has only the in-frame clones, and not every one. Among 140,000 or so clones listed, 75% to 95% were seen once. CDR1 LGHDT and CDR2 YNNKEL come from the germline V gene (reference sequence). Trimming stripped 1 base from V and 7 bases from J, with 8 bases between. The CDR3 extends over 13 amino acids. The sequencing input was blood. The clonotype originates from a man aged 30-40 years in good health. The chain carries TRBV3-1 (or the pseudogene TRBV3-2) and TRBJ1-5, with D perhaps TRBD1 (5 bases). CDR3 DNA sequence: TGTGCCAGCAGCCAAGTCGGGGACCAGCCCCAGCATTTT. This sequence encodes CASSQVGDQPQHF.